This is a list of T cell receptor beta chains from one sample in a study of shared clonotypes between healthy human individuals. Produced via immunoSEQ multiplex PCR; TCRdb's table is partial and in-frame only. The data contain more than 2 million clones, about 95% of them singletons. Sequenced: naive CD8+ T cells sorted from blood. The receptors originated from a man between 18 and 29 years old in good health. The CDR3 runs from the conserved cysteine through the conserved F or W.

V	J	CDR3
TRBV6-5	TRBJ2-2	CASSWGLNTGELFF
TRBV18	TRBJ2-5	CASSPGTRGKETQYF
TRBV5-1	TRBJ1-1	CASSWRTENTEAFF
TRBV5-5	TRBJ1-2	CASVGSHYGYTF
TRBV2	TRBJ1-1	CASRLPLSETGVLVTEAFF
TRBV19	TRBJ1-1	CASSIWGGNTEAFF
TRBV28	TRBJ1-5	CASSADRANQPQHF
TRBV30	TRBJ1-1	CAWSVLGGGNTEAFF
TRBV25-1	TRBJ2-5	CASSVGSNQETQYF
TRBV28	TRBJ2-3	CASTDRNTDTQYF
TRBV11-2	TRBJ2-7	CASSFINLGEGYEQYF
TRBV27	TRBJ2-1	CASTPSGRVDEQFF
TRBV7-8	TRBJ2-7	CASSPEQGPYEQYF
TRBV30	TRBJ1-1	CAWSVLAETEAFF
TRBV4-1	TRBJ1-1	CASSQDTALNTEAFF
TRBV28	TRBJ2-1	CASTLGGAWHNEQFF
TRBV6-5	TRBJ2-5	CASSSSGLAGGETQYF
TRBV30	TRBJ2-1	CAWSILGNEQFF
TRBV7-9	TRBJ1-2	CASSLAGQAANYGYTF
TRBV7-8	TRBJ2-7	CASSSSGGLTEQYF
TRBV15	TRBJ2-6	CATYGTGWTGANVLTF
TRBV7-9	TRBJ2-2	CASSLPFGIDTGELFF
TRBV7-6	TRBJ2-7	CASSLESGTGIEQYF
TRBV19	TRBJ2-2	CASGVGIGAGELFF
TRBV27	TRBJ2-7	CASSPRDGRYEQYF
TRBV4-1	TRBJ2-6	CASSPLEEGGAGANVLTF
TRBV19	TRBJ2-1	CASRFRDSGYNEQFF
TRBV9	TRBJ2-7	CASSVGIGTEYEQYF
TRBV27	TRBJ2-1	CASSFTGTGYNEQFF
TRBV11-2	TRBJ2-7	CASSLVTSGMGEQYF